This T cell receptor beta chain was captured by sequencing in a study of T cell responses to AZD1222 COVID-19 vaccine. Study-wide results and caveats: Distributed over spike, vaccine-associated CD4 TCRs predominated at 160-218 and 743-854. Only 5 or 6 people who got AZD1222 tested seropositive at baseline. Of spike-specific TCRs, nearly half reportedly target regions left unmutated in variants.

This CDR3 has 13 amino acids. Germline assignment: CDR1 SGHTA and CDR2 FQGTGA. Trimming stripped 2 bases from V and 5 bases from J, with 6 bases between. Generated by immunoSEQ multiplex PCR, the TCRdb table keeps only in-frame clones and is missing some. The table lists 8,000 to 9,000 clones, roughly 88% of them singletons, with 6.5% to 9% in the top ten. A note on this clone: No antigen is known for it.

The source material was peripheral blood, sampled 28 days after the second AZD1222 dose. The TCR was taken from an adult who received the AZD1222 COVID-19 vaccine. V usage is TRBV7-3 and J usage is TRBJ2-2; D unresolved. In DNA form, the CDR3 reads TGTGCCAGCAGCTTAGCAGAGACCGGGGAGCTGTTTTTT. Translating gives CASSLAETGELFF. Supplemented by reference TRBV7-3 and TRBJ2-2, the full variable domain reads GAGVSQTPSNKVTEKGKYVELRCDPISGHTALYWYRQSLGQGPEFLIYFQGTGAADDSGLPNDRFFAVRPEGSVSTLKIQRTERGDSAVYLCASSLAETGELFFGEGSRLTVL.